The 8 T cell receptor beta chains given below trace back to one sample, sequenced in a study of identical twins. TCRdb fed the 5' RACE reads into MiXCR, producing one record per CDR3 protein. Among around 960,000 distinct CDR3 sequences listed, approximately 13% were seen once. The same sample was also used in a study of yellow fever vaccine responses in identical twins.

Sequencing used PBMCs. The receptors stem from a woman aged 18-35 years in good health.

This clonotype came up many times. The chain recombines TRBV20-1 with TRBJ2-3; possibly TRBD2 for D (6 bases). Germline CDR1 DFQATT, CDR2 SNEGSKA (reference sequence). The CDR3 has 15 residues. With 0 bases removed from V and 2 bases from J, the gap between germline ends came to 12 bases. CDR3: CSARDGGAPTDTQYF. As DNA, the CDR3 is TGCAGTGCTAGAGATGGCGGGGCCCCCACAGATACGCAGTATTTT.

The V gene is TRBV10-2, the J gene TRBJ2-3; TRBD2 matches 10 bases. Germline V gene data show CDR1 as WSHSY and CDR2 as SAAADI. The V and J ends lost 3 bases and 4 bases, in that order; junction bases with no gene match: 13. The CDR3 has 18 amino acids. The CDR3 loop is CASSDPLPLAGYPDTQYF. DNA for the CDR3: TGCGCCAGCAGTGACCCCCTACCACTAGCGGGGTACCCAGATACGCAGTATTTT.

The chain combines TRBV9 with TRBJ2-7; 8 nucleotides line up with TRBD2. This CDR3 contains 13 residues. Trimming removed 7 bases from V and 3 bases from J; junction bases left unmatched: 6. Germline V gene data show CDR1 as SGDLS and CDR2 as YYNGEE. The DNA for the CDR3 is TGTGCCAGCGCACAAGCGGGAGACTACGAGCAGTACTTC. Translation gives CASAQAGDYEQYF.

V usage is TRBV23-1 and J usage is TRBJ2-1, with a possible D match to TRBD2 (6 bases). TRBV23-1 is noted as an ORF with a role that remains uncertain. There are 11 residues in the CDR3. Between the trimmed V and J ends, which lost 11 bases and 10 bases, there was a span of 15 bases. CDR3 nucleotides: TGCGCCCATAGACGGGGGAGGGAGCAGTTCTTC. Encoded protein: CAHRRGREQFF.

This clonotype was counted a few times. The chain joins TRBV9 to TRBJ2-5; 9 positions match TRBD2. J lost 4 bases, V lost 4 bases, and 14 bases had no gene match. The CDR3 totals 17 residues. Per germline, CDR1 SGDLS and CDR2 YYNGEE. CDR3 in DNA: TGTGCCAGCAGCTTGGGGCCGGGTAGCGGGAGAGCAGAGACCCAGTACTTC. Protein: CASSLGPGSGRAETQYF. The complete variable domain, with remaining parts taken from reference TRBV9 and TRBJ2-5, reads DSGVTQTPKHLITATGQRVTLRCSPRSGDLSVYWYQQSLDQGLQFLIQYYNGEERAKGNILERFSAQQFPDLHSELNLSSLELGDSALYFCASSLGPGSGRAETQYFGPGTRLLVL.

This chain joins TRBV12-3 or TRBV12-4 and TRBJ1-2; perhaps TRBD1 as D (5 bases). Trimming left V 2 bases short and J 3 bases short, with 16 bases between. This CDR3 region has 16 residues. The chain's CDR3 is CASSLPPRGTDYGYTF. As DNA, the CDR3 is TGTGCCAGCAGTTTACCCCCCAGAGGGACGGACTATGGCTACACCTTC.

This clonotype has at least ten counts. This chain uses TRBV12-3 or TRBV12-4 with TRBJ1-5; D remains unclear. The CDR3 is 14 amino acids. The ends were cut back, 3 bases at V and 3 bases at J, with 9 bases in the middle. Here the CDR3 reads CASSFFGNNQPQHF. Here the CDR3 DNA reads TGTGCCAGCAGTTTTTTCGGAAACAATCAGCCCCAGCATTTT.

Only a few counts were recorded for this clonotype. This sequence joins TRBV4-1 and TRBJ2-7; no reliable D call. Per germline, CDR1 MGHRA and CDR2 YSYEKL. CDR3 length equals 13 residues. The V and J ends lost 2 bases and 5 bases respectively, with 10 bases between them. CDR3 amino acids: CASSQTQLHEQYF. The CDR3 nucleotides read TGCGCCAGCAGCCAAACCCAGTTGCACGAGCAGTACTTC.